This T cell receptor beta chain was sequenced in a study of cytomegalovirus exposure and HLA in healthy donors. Findings and caveats of the study: CMV serostatus was the sole immune exposure data available.

PCR employed 60 Vbeta and 13 Jbeta primers. Clones were read by immunoSEQ multiplex PCR, and TCRdb kept only the in-frame ones, dropping some. The table shows roughly 180,000 clones, with roughly 78% occurring only once. Concerning this clone itself: Its antigen remains unidentified.

The receptor comes from a girl aged 5-17 years in good health and CMV-seropositive. Sequencing input: PBMCs.

The CDR3 sequence is CSAIRVEAFF. Written as DNA, the CDR3 is TGCAGTGCTATCAGGGTGGAAGCTTTCTTT. The genes are TRBV20-1 and TRBJ1-1, with D perhaps matching TRBD1 (5 bases). Looked up from germline, CDR1 is DFQATT and CDR2 is SNEGSKA (reference sequence). The CDR3 loop spans 10 amino acids. Trimming cost V 4 bases and J 8 bases, with 8 bases left between them.